The source of this T cell receptor beta chain is a study of blood T cell repertoires in COVID-19. Study-level information: COVID-19 samples, acute and convalescent, were from the United States, Italy and Spain. PBMCs, B-cell-depleted T cells, or T cells were the source of the cDNA or gDNA that made up the material.

How the authors handled the data: How many nucleated cells were present was estimated from reference gene primer amplification. This table comes from immunoSEQ multiplex PCR, and its TCRdb copy is limited to in-frame clones, with some not included. D and trimming come from the DNA, and the V and J calls and clone size come from that table. The table includes tens of thousands of clones, roughly 88% detected once. The receptor comes from a human donor in a cohort sampled during active COVID-19. Sequenced sample: peripheral blood.

Written as DNA, the CDR3 is TGCGCCAGCAGGGCCGGGAACTCCTACAATGAGCAGTTCTTC. Translated, it gives CASRAGNSYNEQFF. V usage is TRBV5-1 and J usage is TRBJ2-1, with a tentative D call TRBD2 (5 bases). CDR1 SGHRS and CDR2 YFSETQ come from the germline V gene. Trimming took off 5 bases at V and 0 bases at J, with 9 bases between the two ends. This CDR3 has 14 amino acids.